These 19 T cell receptor beta chains came from one sample sequenced in a study of blood T cell repertoires in COVID-19. Sequencing was performed with immunoSEQ multiplex PCR; in TCRdb, only in-frame clones are kept and a portion is missing. The sample yields tens of thousands of clones, about 90% seen once. Sequencing was done on a sample of peripheral blood. The source is a human donor in a cohort sampled during active COVID-19.

This clone was seen more than once but under ten times. The V gene is TRBV1, the J gene TRBJ1-2; the D segment call TRBD1 is taken from the table without a DNA check. TRBV1 is labeled a pseudogene. This CDR3 region has 14 residues. CDR3 nucleotides: TGCACCAGCAGCCAAGATCCAGGGGACTATGGCTACACCTTC. It translates to CTSSQDPGDYGYTF.

V gene TRBV14 combines with J gene TRBJ1-1; TRBD1 agrees at 10 bases. The CDR3 runs 17 residues. V dropped 4 bases and J dropped 2; count of bases not matched to a gene: 10. CDR1 SGHDN and CDR2 FVKESK come from the germline V gene. The CDR3 bases are TGTGCCAGCAGCCTGGGACAGGGGTTTATCGGCAACACTGAAGCTTTCTTT. It encodes CASSLGQGFIGNTEAFF.

The genes are TRBV6-2 or TRBV6-3 and TRBJ2-5; the match to TRBD2 covers 14 bases. Trimming took 5 bases from V and 4 from J; bases not matched to a gene: 6. CDR1 MNHEY and CDR2 SVGEGT come from the germline V gene. The length of the CDR3 is 16 residues. The CDR3 is CASSATSGGARETQYF. The DNA for the CDR3 is TGTGCCAGCAGTGCGACTAGCGGGGGGGCCCGAGAGACCCAGTACTTC.

The V call is TRBV9, the J call TRBJ1-2, with 8 bases matching TRBD1. CDR3 length: 14 residues. Germline V gene sequence: CDR1 SGDLS, CDR2 YYNGEE. V lost 3 bases and J lost 4; bases outside the gene matches: 5. This chain's CDR3 is CASSGTGGGYGYTF. The CDR3 region has the DNA TGTGCCAGCAGCGGAACAGGGGGGGGCTATGGCTACACCTTC.

This clone was recorded only once. The chain has TRBV19 and TRBJ2-3; 10 bases are shared with TRBD2. CDR1 and CDR2 from the germline V gene are LNHDA and SQIVND (reference sequence). The CDR3 loop spans 15 amino acids. Losses at the gene ends were 6 bases for V and 5 bases for J; bases not matched to a gene: 8. The CDR3 DNA is TGTGCCAGTAGCTCAAGAGCGGGGGGGCAAGATACGCAGTATTTT. Protein: CASSSRAGGQDTQYF.

This chain links TRBV6-2 or TRBV6-3 with TRBJ1-2; 8 bases map to TRBD1. V trimming: 5 bases; J trimming: 8 bases; junction bases outside the gene matches: 19. Germline V gene lookup returns CDR1 MNHEY and CDR2 SVGEGT. This CDR3 spans 17 amino acids. CDR3 amino acids: CASSDISTGAPSWGYTF. CDR3 nucleotide sequence: TGTGCCAGCAGTGATATTTCGACAGGGGCCCCCTCCTGGGGCTACACCTTC.

The V gene is TRBV11-2, the J gene TRBJ2-5; TRBD2 is a possible D gene (6 bases). Trimming cost V 6 bases and J 5 bases, with 16 bases left between them. CDR1 is SGHAT, CDR2 FQNNGV, per germline. The CDR3 runs 14 residues. DNA of the CDR3: TGTGCCAGCAGTCCGCGGGGCGCCCTGGAGACCCAGTACTTC. Protein: CASSPRGALETQYF.

The rearrangement joins TRBV28 to TRBJ1-1, with a possible D match to TRBD1 (5 bases). CDR1 MDHEN and CDR2 SYDVKM come from the germline V gene. V was pared by 4 bases and J by 3 bases, with 12 bases between. The CDR3 extends over 14 amino acids. CDR3 region: CASSSGRVHTEAFF. In DNA, the CDR3 is TGTGCCAGCAGTTCAGGCAGGGTGCACACTGAAGCTTTCTTT. The complete variable domain, with remaining parts taken from reference TRBV28 and TRBJ1-1, reads DVKVTQSSRYLVKRTGEKVFLECVQDMDHENMFWYRQDPGLGLRLIYFSYDVKMKEKGDIPEGYSVSREKKERFSLILESASTNQTSMYLCASSSGRVHTEAFFGQGTRLTVV.

The chain uses TRBV5-4 and TRBJ2-5; tentatively, D is TRBD2 (5 bases). V shed 0 bases and J shed 5 bases, with 17 bases lying between them. Germline assignment: CDR1 SGHNT and CDR2 YYREEE (reference sequence). CDR3 length: 16 residues. The CDR3 coding sequence is TGTGCCAGCAGCTTGGGAAGGGCTAGCTTGGAGGAGACCCAGTACTTC. Its translation is CASSLGRASLEETQYF.

V and J are TRBV9 and TRBJ1-1; D is possibly TRBD1 (6 bases). This CDR3 is built from 15 residues. Germline lookup yields CDR1 SGDLS and CDR2 YYNGEE. Trimming took off 1 base at V and 1 base at J, with 11 bases between the two ends. CDR3 protein: CASSVQGRENTEAFF. The CDR3 nucleotides are TGTGCCAGCAGCGTACAGGGGAGAGAGAACACTGAAGCTTTCTTT.

This chain connects TRBV7-8 to TRBJ2-3; 8 bases line up with TRBD2. The CDR3 is 14 amino acids. Germline CDR1 is SGHVS and CDR2 is FQNEAQ. The V gene end was trimmed by 5 bases and the J gene end by 2 bases; junction bases not matched to a gene: 3. CDR3 sequence reads: CASSTSGNTDTQYF. The CDR3 region has the DNA TGTGCCAGCAGCACTAGCGGCAACACAGATACGCAGTATTTT. Drawing the rest from reference TRBV7-8 and TRBJ2-3, the complete variable domain is GAGVSQSPRYKVAKRGQDVALRCDPISGHVSLFWYQQALGQGPEFLTYFQNEAQLDKSGLPSDRFFAERPEGSVSTLKIQRTQQEDSAVYLCASSTSGNTDTQYFGPGTRLTVL.

The V call is TRBV18, the J call TRBJ2-7; 9 bases agree with TRBD1. This CDR3 spans 16 amino acids. Germline loops: CDR1 KGHSH, CDR2 LQKENI. The J segment lost 2 bases and the V segment lost 1 base, leaving 6 bases of the junction unmatched. The CDR3 here is CASSPRLGTGTYEQYF. The CDR3 coding sequence is TGTGCCAGCTCACCACGTTTGGGGACAGGGACCTACGAGCAGTACTTC.

This clone has a single count. The chain combines TRBV5-4 with TRBJ2-2; 8 nucleotides agree with TRBD2. Losses at the gene ends were 4 bases for V and 2 bases for J; bases not matched to a gene: 7. The CDR3 totals 16 residues. CDR1 and CDR2 (germline): SGHNT, YYREEE (reference sequence). The CDR3 here is CASSLGLAANTGELFF. CDR3 sequence (DNA): TGTGCCAGCAGCCTAGGACTAGCTGCAAACACCGGGGAGCTGTTTTTT.

This rearrangement joins TRBV10-3 to TRBJ2-7, with TRBD1 identical over 8 bases. The germline CDR1 and CDR2 sequences are ENHRY and SYGVKD. V lost 0 bases, J lost 6 bases, and 4 bases stayed unmatched. The CDR3 length is 14 residues. CDR3 bases: TGTGCCATCAGTGAGTCAAGGACAGGGCGCGAGCAGTACTTC. This codes for CAISESRTGREQYF.

There are a few counts of this clone. The rearrangement joins TRBV6-5 to TRBJ1-5; 7 nucleotides line up with TRBD1. V shed 6 bases and J 7 bases; nucleotides not matched to a gene: 9. Germline loops: CDR1 MNHEY, CDR2 SVGAGI. The CDR3 sequence is 14 residues long. Here the CDR3 reads CASRDRARGQPQHF. CDR3 DNA sequence: TGTGCCAGCAGAGACAGGGCGAGGGGCCAGCCCCAGCATTTT.

The chain links TRBV19 to TRBJ2-4; D is possibly TRBD1 (6 bases). V was shortened by 5 bases and J by 1 base, with 24 bases between the two germline ends. This CDR3 has 19 amino acids. In germline, CDR1 is LNHDA, CDR2 SQIVND (reference sequence). CDR3 in amino acids: CASSAPQGRTTLAKNIQYF. DNA for the CDR3: TGTGCCAGTAGTGCCCCACAGGGACGCACAACCTTGGCCAAAAACATTCAGTACTTC.

This chain joins TRBV7-6 and TRBJ1-5; weak D call: TRBD1 (5 bases). The CDR3 is 15 residues long. V lost 1 base to trimming and J lost 1 base, with 8 bases between them. CDR1 and CDR2 from the germline V gene are SGHVS and FNYEAQ. CDR3 loop: CASSLGQKSNQPQHF. CDR3 nucleotides: TGTGCCAGCAGCTTAGGACAGAAGAGCAATCAGCCCCAGCATTTT.

The gene calls are TRBV5-4 and TRBJ2-3; 10 bases are shared with TRBD2. Germline CDR1 and CDR2: SGHNT and YYREEE (reference sequence). The CDR3 length is 15 residues. J lost 5 bases, V lost 0 bases, and 3 bases had no gene match. The CDR3 bases are TGTGCCAGCAGCTTGGTAGCGGGGGGAGGAGATACGCAGTATTTT. Amino acids: CASSLVAGGGDTQYF. The complete variable domain, with remaining parts taken from reference TRBV5-4 and TRBJ2-3, reads ETGVTQSPTHLIKTRGQQVTLRCSSQSGHNTVSWYQQALGQGPQFIFQYYREEENGRGNFPPRFSGLQFPNYSSELNVNALELDDSALYLCASSLVAGGGDTQYFGPGTRLTVL.

V is TRBV18 and J is TRBJ2-1; TRBD2 matches 16 bases. This CDR3 comprises 18 residues. Trimming at V came to 8 bases and at J to 10 bases, leaving 17 bases not matched to a gene. Germline lookup yields CDR1 KGHSH and CDR2 LQKENI. The CDR3 DNA reads TGTGCCAGCGCCATACCGGGACTAGCGGGGGGGCGCCTCAAGGAGCAGTTCTTC. This encodes CASAIPGLAGGRLKEQFF.